The next 7 T cell receptor beta chains were all read from a single sample in a study of prognosis after radiotherapy for stage I lung cancer. Amplification of the TCR beta CDR3 (from genomic DNA) was done by two-round multiplex PCR. During first-round PCR, primers specific to each TRBV and TRBJ gene were used. Each CDR3 protein gets one entry after TCRdb re-called the multiplex PCR reads with MiXCR. The data contain tens of thousands of distinct CDR3 sequences, about a third of them singletons. This specimen consisted of PBMCs, obtained before or after stereotactic body radiation therapy (not recorded which). Receptors were obtained from a donor older than 45 with non-small cell lung cancer.

The sample holds many counts of this clonotype. This chain connects TRBV6-1 to TRBJ2-7; 9 positions agree with TRBD2. Germline V gene lookup returns CDR1 MNHNS and CDR2 SASEGT. There are 14 residues in the CDR3. The J segment lost 6 bases and the V segment lost 8 bases, leaving 11 bases of the junction unmatched. The CDR3 DNA reads as TGTGCCAGCGGACTAGCGTGGGCGGGGGCCGAGCAGTACTTC. Translated, it gives CASGLAWAGAEQYF.

On this clonotype: One base away lies a much larger clone, so this may be a sequencing read error. The CDR3 loop reads CSARLWDGYTF. CDR3 DNA: TGCAGCGCCCGATTGTGGGATGGCTACACCTTC. V is TRBV29-1 and J is TRBJ1-2; D remains unclear. The CDR3 extends over 11 amino acids. V lost 7 bases and J lost 6, with 12 bases in between. The germline V gene has CDR1 SQVTM and CDR2 ANQGSEA.

This clonotype was seen a few times. This could be a read error, since a much larger clone is one nucleotide away. CDR3 coding DNA: TGTGCCAGCAGCTTAACGTTCGTTCAGCCCCAGCATTTT. The encoded protein is CASSLTFVQPQHF. V gene TRBV7-6 combines with J gene TRBJ1-5; D remains ambiguous. CDR1 is SGHVS and CDR2 is FNYEAQ in the germline V gene. V was pared by 2 bases and J by 6 bases, with 8 bases between. The CDR3 extends over 13 amino acids.

This clonotype was seen at least ten times. The V call is TRBV6-1, the J call TRBJ2-7, with 7 bases that match TRBD1. Germline-derived CDR1 and CDR2 are MNHNS and SASEGT. V lost 2 bases and J lost 3; bases outside the gene matches: 4. The CDR3 has 14 amino acids. CDR3 nucleotides: TGTGCCAGCAGTGAAATAAGGGGGCACTACGAGCAGTACTTC. This encodes CASSEIRGHYEQYF.

Details on this clonotype: One end of the junction is discordant with germline, which a read error may explain. The chain has TRBV6-2 or TRBV6-3 and TRBJ1-2, with D unresolved. The CDR3 covers 14 residues. Germline CDR1 reads MNHEY; CDR2 reads SVGEGT. This chain's CDR3 is CASIYSRFSYGYTF. CDR3 coding DNA: TGTGCCAGCATTTACTCACGGTTCAGCTATGGCTACACCTTC.

This clonotype was detected once. The V gene is TRBV6-8, the J gene TRBJ2-7; no definite D call. CDR1 and CDR2 from the germline V gene are MNHGY and SAAAGT. Between the trimmed V and J ends, which lost 4 bases and 0 bases, there was a span of 13 bases. The CDR3 covers 15 residues. CDR3 sequence: CASSFGRFISYEQYF. The CDR3, as DNA: TGTGCCAGCAGTTTCGGCAGGTTTATCTCCTACGAGCAGTACTTC.

Turning to this clonotype: A read error may be the cause here, since a much bigger clone is one base away. The gene calls are TRBV24-1 and TRBJ2-3, with a possible D match to TRBD2 (5 bases). V lost 7 bases and J 10 bases, leaving 26 bases between the germline ends. Looked up from germline, CDR1 is KGHDR and CDR2 is SFDVKD. The CDR3 contains 16 residues. This CDR3 reads CATRISGKGNLQAQYF. The CDR3 region has the DNA TGTGCCACCAGGATCTCCGGGAAAGGGAATCTACAAGCGCAGTATTTT.